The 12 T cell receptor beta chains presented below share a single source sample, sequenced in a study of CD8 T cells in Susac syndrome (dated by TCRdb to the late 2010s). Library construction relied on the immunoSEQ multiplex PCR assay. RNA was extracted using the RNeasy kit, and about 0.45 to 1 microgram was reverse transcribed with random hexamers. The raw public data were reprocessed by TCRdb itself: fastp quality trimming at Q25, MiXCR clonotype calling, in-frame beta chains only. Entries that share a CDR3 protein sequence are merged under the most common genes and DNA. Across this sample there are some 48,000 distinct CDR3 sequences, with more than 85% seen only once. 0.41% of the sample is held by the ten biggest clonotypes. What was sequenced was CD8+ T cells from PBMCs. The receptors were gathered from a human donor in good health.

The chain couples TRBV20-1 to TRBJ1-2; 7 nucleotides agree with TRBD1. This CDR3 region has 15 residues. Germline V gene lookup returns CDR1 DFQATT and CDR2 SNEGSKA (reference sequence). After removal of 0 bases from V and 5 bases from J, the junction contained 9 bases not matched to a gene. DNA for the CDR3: TGCAGTGCTAGAGATCAAGGGGGCTCTAGGTATGGCTACACCTTC. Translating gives CSARDQGGSRYGYTF.

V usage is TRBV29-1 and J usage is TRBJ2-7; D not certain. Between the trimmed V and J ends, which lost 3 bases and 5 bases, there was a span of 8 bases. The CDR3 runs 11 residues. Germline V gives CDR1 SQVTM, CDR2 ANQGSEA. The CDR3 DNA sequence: TGCAGCGTTGACGCGGAGAACGAGCAGTACTTC. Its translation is CSVDAENEQYF.

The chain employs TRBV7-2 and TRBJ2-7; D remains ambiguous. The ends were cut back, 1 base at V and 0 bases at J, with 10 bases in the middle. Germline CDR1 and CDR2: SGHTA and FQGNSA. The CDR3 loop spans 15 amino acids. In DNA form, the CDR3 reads TGTGCCAGCAGCTTAGAAAGGTTACGCTCCTACGAGCAGTACTTC. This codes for CASSLERLRSYEQYF. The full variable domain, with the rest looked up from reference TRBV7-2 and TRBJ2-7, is GAGVSQSPSNKVTEKGKDVELRCDPISGHTALYWYRQSLGQGLEFLIYFQGNSAPDKSGLPSDRFSAERTGGSVSTLTIQRTQQEDSAVYLCASSLERLRSYEQYFGPGTRLTVT.

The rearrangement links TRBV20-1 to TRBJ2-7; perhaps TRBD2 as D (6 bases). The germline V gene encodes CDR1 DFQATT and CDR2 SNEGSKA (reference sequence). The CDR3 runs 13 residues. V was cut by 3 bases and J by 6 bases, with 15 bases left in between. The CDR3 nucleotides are TGCAGTGCTAGCACGGGAGCAATTGCCGAGCAGTACTTC. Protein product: CSASTGAIAEQYF.

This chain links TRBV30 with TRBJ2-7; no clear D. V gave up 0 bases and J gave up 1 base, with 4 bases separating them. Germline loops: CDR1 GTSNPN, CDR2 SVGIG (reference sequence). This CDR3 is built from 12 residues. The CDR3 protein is CAWSVSSYEQYF. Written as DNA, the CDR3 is TGTGCCTGGAGTGTATCGTCCTACGAGCAGTACTTC.

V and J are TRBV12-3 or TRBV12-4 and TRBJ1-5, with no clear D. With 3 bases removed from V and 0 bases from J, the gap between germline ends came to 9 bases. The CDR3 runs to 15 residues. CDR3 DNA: TGTGCCAGCAGTTTTGGGGTTTATAGCAATCAGCCCCAGCATTTT. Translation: CASSFGVYSNQPQHF.

The CDR3 loop is CASSTRTSESSYNEQFF. CDR3 DNA: TGTGCCAGCAGCACGCGGACATCCGAAAGCTCCTACAATGAGCAGTTCTTC. The J gene is TRBJ2-1, the V gene TRBV7-9, with D possibly being TRBD1 (5 bases). The CDR3 is 17 amino acids. V was clipped by 5 bases and J by 0 bases, with 17 bases between them. The germline CDR1 and CDR2 sequences are SEHNR and FQNEAQ (reference sequence). The full variable domain, its missing parts supplied by reference TRBV7-9 and TRBJ2-1, is DTGVSQNPRHKITKRGQNVTFRCDPISEHNRLYWYRQTLGQGPEFLTYFQNEAQLEKSRLLSDRFSAERPKGSFSTLEIQRTEQGDSAMYLCASSTRTSESSYNEQFFGPGTRLTVL.

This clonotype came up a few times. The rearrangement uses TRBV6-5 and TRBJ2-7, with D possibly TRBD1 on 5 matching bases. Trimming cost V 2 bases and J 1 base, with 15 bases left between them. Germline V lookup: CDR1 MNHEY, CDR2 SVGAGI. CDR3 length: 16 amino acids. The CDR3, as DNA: TGTGCCAGCAGTTACCCGGGCAGGGAATATTCCTACGAGCAGTACTTC. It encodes CASSYPGREYSYEQYF.

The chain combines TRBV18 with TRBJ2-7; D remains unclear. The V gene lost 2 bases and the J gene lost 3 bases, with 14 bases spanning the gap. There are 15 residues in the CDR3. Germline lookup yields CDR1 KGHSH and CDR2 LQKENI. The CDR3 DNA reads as TGTGCCAGCTCACCAGTGGGAAATCGTCACTACGAGCAGTACTTC. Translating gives CASSPVGNRHYEQYF.

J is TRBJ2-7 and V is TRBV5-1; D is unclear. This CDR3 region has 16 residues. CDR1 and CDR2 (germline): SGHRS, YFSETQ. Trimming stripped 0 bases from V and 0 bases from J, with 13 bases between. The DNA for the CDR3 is TGCGCCAGCAGCTTGGATCTCACTTCCACCTCCTACGAGCAGTACTTC. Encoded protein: CASSLDLTSTSYEQYF.

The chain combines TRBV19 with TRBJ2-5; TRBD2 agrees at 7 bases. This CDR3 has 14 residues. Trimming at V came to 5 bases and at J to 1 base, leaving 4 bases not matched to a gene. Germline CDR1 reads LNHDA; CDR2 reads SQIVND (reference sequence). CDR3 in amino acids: CASSLTSSQETQYF. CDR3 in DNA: TGTGCCAGTAGTCTGACTAGCAGCCAAGAGACCCAGTACTTC.

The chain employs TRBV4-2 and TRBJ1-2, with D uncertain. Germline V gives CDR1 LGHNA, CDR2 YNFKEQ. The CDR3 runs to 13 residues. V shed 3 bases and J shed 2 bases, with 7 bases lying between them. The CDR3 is CASSHGENYGYTF. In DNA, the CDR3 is TGTGCCAGCAGCCATGGGGAGAACTATGGCTACACCTTC.